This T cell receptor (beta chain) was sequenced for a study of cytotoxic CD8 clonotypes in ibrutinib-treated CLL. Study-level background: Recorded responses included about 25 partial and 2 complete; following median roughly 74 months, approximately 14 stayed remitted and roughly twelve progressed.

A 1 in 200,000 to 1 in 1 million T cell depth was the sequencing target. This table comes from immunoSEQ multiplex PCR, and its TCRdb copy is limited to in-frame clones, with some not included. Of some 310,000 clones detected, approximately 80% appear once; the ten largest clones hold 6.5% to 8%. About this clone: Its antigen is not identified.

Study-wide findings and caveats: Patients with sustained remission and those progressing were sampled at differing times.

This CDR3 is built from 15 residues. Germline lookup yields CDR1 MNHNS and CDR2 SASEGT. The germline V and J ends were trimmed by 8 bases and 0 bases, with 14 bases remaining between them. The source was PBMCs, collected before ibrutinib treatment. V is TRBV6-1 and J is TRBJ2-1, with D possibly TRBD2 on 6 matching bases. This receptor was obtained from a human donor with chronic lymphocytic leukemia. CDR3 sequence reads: CASGRAGGSYNEQFF. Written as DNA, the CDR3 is TGTGCCAGCGGTCGAGCGGGTGGCTCCTACAATGAGCAGTTCTTC.